Reported below is one T cell receptor (beta chain). Trimming cost V 5 bases and J 4 bases, with 15 bases left between them. The CDR3 sequence is 14 residues long. CDR1 is MNHEY, CDR2 SMNVEV, per germline (reference sequence). The table came from immunoSEQ multiplex PCR; TCRdb's copy has only in-frame clones and leaves some out. The sample shows 200,000 to 250,000 clones, around 86% of them seen only once. This specimen comes from a study of blood T cell repertoires in COVID-19. Study overall: The samples span acute and convalescent COVID-19 from the United States, Italy and Spain. The cDNA or gDNA used as material had been derived from T cells, B-cell-depleted T cells, or PBMCs.

The sequence came from a man aged 60-69 years who had recovered from COVID-19. The rearrangement joins TRBV27 to TRBJ2-7; a possible D gene is TRBD1 (6 bases). Sequences were obtained from peripheral blood. CDR3 coding DNA: TGTGCCAGCAGTGAGTACAGGGTGAAGTACGAGCAGTACTTC. It specifies CASSEYRVKYEQYF.